The TCR beta chain under discussion was sequenced for a study of cytomegalovirus exposure and HLA in healthy donors. The study, taken as a whole, reports: Three of the chains that were CMV-associated were confirmed in vitro to be specific for CMV antigens. There were some public TCRs occurring in many donors, but most TCR sequences were rare. The study recorded around 160 TCR beta chains that were cytomegalovirus-associated.

A 120-subject validation cohort, separate from the 666-subject first cohort, supplied the donors. The protocol was immunoSEQ multiplex PCR, while the TCRdb copy is restricted to in-frame clones and leaves out a portion. The data show roughly 330,000 clones, roughly nine tenths seen once. This clone was counted only a few times. Its antigen remains unidentified. This CDR3 comprises 17 residues. Germline trimming cut 4 bases from V and 0 bases from J; bases unmatched to any gene: 9. CDR1 is SGHNT and CDR2 is YYREEE in the germline V gene (reference sequence). The sample was PBMCs. The sequence derives from a woman in her twenties or thirties in good health and CMV-seropositive. V and J are TRBV5-4 and TRBJ1-2; 10 bases map to TRBD1. CDR3 in DNA: TGTGCCAGCAGCGAAACCGGGACAGGGGACGCTAACTATGGCTACACCTTC. The encoded protein is CASSETGTGDANYGYTF. Full variable domain (missing parts from reference TRBV5-4 and TRBJ1-2): ETGVTQSPTHLIKTRGQQVTLRCSSQSGHNTVSWYQQALGQGPQFIFQYYREEENGRGNFPPRFSGLQFPNYSSELNVNALELDDSALYLCASSETGTGDANYGYTFGSGTRLTVV.